The rows below give T cell receptor beta chains drawn from one sample of a study of CD8 T cells in ankylosing spondylitis. MiXCR was run by TCRdb on the 5' RACE reads, yielding one entry per CDR3 protein. The sample includes under 550,000 distinct CDR3 sequences, about 25% of them seen just once. Input material: blood, either unsorted or a sorted T cell fraction (not recorded which). The receptors come from a male donor with ankylosing spondylitis. The CDR3 runs from the conserved cysteine through the conserved F or W. The D gene is left open where the match is weak. Not every row has a clone size; where given, it reads once, few, many or a size class.

14	.	.	TRBV5-1	TRBJ1-1	CASSLTSRTYEAFF	TGCGCCAGCAGCTTGACCTCAAGGACTTATGAAGCTTTCTTT
15	TRBD2	few	TRBV15	TRBJ2-1	CATSRDTTAGNEQFF	TGTGCCACCAGCAGAGATACGACAGCGGGGAATGAGCAGTTCTTC
15	TRBD2	.	TRBV12-3/TRBV12-4	TRBJ2-1	CASSPGLAGALTQFF	TGTGCCAGCAGCCCGGGGCTAGCGGGAGCTCTTACGCAGTTCTTC
13	.	few	TRBV2	TRBJ2-3	CALGPHSTDTQYF	TGTGCCCTAGGGCCCCATAGCACAGATACGCAGTATTTT
13	.	.	TRBV20-1	TRBJ1-3	CSASGFSGNTIYF	TGCAGTGCTAGCGGGTTCTCTGGAAACACCATATATTTT
15	.	.	TRBV5-1	TRBJ2-2	CASSSTRANTGELFF	TGCGCCAGCAGCTCGACCCGTGCGAACACCGGGGAGCTGTTTTTT
14	TRBD1	.	TRBV2	TRBJ2-5	CASNLQGAGETQYF	TGTGCCAGCAACCTACAGGGGGCCGGGGAGACCCAGTACTTC
20	TRBD2	few	TRBV3-1	TRBJ2-1	CASSQAIFGTSGMNGNEQFF	TGTGCCAGCAGCCAAGCTATATTCGGGACTAGCGGCATGAATGGCAATGAGCAGTTCTTC
16	.	.	TRBV29-1	TRBJ1-1	CSVEEFSGSVNTEAFF	TGCAGCGTTGAAGAATTTTCGGGCTCGGTTAACACTGAAGCTTTCTTT
14	TRBD2	.	TRBV20-1	TRBJ2-3	CSAAASGREDTQYF	TGCAGTGCGGCCGCTAGCGGGAGGGAAGATACGCAGTATTTT
16	TRBD2	few	TRBV9	TRBJ2-3	CASSVTSGTSTDTQYF	TGTGCCAGCAGCGTCACTAGCGGGACTAGCACAGATACGCAGTATTTT
18	TRBD2	.	TRBV12-3/TRBV12-4	TRBJ2-7	CAISPSRTSGSLSYEQYF	TGTGCCATCAGTCCATCGCGGACTAGCGGGAGTTTGTCCTACGAGCAGTACTTC
14	TRBD1	.	TRBV27	TRBJ2-2	CASPGQGAAGELFF	TGTGCCAGCCCGGGACAGGGGGCTGCCGGGGAGCTGTTTTTT
16	TRBD2	.	TRBV24-1	TRBJ2-7	CATSDTTSGVPYEQYF	TGTGCCACCAGTGACACGACTAGCGGGGTCCCCTACGAGCAGTACTTC
16	.	few	TRBV7-2	TRBJ1-6	CASSSKGPFRNSPLHF	TGTGCCAGCAGCTCTAAGGGTCCCTTCCGAAATTCACCCCTCCACTTT
15	.	.	TRBV25-1	TRBJ2-3	CASSEFRVSTDTQYF	TGTGCCAGCAGTGAATTTAGGGTATCCACAGATACGCAGTATTTT
14	TRBD2	.	TRBV6-2/TRBV6-3	TRBJ2-7	CASRRLAASYEQYF	TGTGCCAGCAGAAGACTAGCGGCCTCCTACGAGCAGTACTTC